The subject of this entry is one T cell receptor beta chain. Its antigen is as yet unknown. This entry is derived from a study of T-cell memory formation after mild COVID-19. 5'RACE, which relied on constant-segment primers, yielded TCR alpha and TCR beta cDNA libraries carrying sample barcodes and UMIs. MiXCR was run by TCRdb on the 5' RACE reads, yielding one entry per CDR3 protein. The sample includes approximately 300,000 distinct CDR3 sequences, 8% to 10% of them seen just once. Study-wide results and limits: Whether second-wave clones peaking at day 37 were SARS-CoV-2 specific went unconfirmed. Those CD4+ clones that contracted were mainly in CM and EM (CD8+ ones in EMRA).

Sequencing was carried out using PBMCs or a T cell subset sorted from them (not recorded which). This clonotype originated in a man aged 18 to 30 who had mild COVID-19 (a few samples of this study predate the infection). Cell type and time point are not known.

CDR3 nucleotide sequence: TGTGCCAGTAGGCGGGCTGGCGACAATTCACCCCTCCACTTT. It specifies CASRRAGDNSPLHF. V and J are TRBV19 and TRBJ1-6; D call uncertain. There are 14 residues in the CDR3. CDR1 LNHDA and CDR2 SQIVND come from the germline V gene (reference sequence). V was shortened by 6 bases and J by 7 bases, with 13 bases between the two germline ends.